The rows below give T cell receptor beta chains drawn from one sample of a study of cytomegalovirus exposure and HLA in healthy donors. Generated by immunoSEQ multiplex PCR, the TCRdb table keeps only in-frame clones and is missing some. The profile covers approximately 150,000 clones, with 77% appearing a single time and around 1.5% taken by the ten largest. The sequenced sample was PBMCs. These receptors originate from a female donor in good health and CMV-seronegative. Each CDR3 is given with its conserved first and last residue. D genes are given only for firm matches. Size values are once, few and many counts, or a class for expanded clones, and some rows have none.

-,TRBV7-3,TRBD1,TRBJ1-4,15,CASSPGQGTNEKLFF,TGTGCCAGCAGCCCGGGACAGGGAACTAATGAAAAACTGTTTTTT
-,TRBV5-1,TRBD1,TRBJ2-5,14,CASSAGTGGETQYF,TGCGCCAGCAGCGCAGGGACAGGGGGAGAGACCCAGTACTTC
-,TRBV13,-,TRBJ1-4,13,CASSLGRNEKLFF,TGTGCCAGCAGCTTAGGGCGGAATGAAAAACTGTTTTTT
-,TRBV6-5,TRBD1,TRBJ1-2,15,CASSYTGGINYGYTF,TGTGCCAGCAGTTATACAGGGGGCATTAACTATGGCTACACCTTC
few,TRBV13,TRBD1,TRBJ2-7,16,CASSLGWGTGGYEQYF,TGTGCCAGCAGCTTGGGGTGGGGGACAGGGGGCTACGAGCAGTACTTC
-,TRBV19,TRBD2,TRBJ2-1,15,CASSSSGRRNNEQFF,TGTGCCAGTAGCAGTAGCGGGAGGAGGAACAATGAGCAGTTCTTC
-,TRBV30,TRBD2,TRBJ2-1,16,CAWSVLRTSDYNEQFF,TGTGCCTGGAGTGTACTAAGGACTAGCGACTACAATGAGCAGTTCTTC
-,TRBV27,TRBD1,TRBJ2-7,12,CASSGTGNEQYF,TGTGCCAGCAGCGGGACAGGGAATGAGCAGTACTTC
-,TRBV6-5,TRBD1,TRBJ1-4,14,CASSVGTGSEKLFF,TGTGCCAGCAGTGTCGGGACAGGGAGTGAAAAACTGTTTTTT
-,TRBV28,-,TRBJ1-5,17,CASSPYRGFMMDQPQHF,TGTGCCAGCAGCCCGTACCGGGGATTTATGATGGATCAGCCCCAGCATTTT
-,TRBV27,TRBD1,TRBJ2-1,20,CASSSLGTGLSGSIYNEQFF,TGTGCCAGCAGTTCGCTTGGGACAGGATTGTCCGGGAGTATATACAATGAGCAGTTCTTC
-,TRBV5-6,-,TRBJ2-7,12,CASSFTGNEQYF,TGTGCCAGCAGCTTTACAGGGAACGAGCAGTACTTC
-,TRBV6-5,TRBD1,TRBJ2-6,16,CASSYWTGAGANVLTF,TGTGCCAGCAGTTACTGGACAGGGGCTGGGGCCAACGTCCTGACTTTC
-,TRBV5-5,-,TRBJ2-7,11,CASSLQAEQYF,TGTGCCAGCAGCTTGCAGGCCGAGCAGTACTTC
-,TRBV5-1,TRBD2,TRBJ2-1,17,CASSHYGGLAGPGEQFF,TGCGCCAGCAGCCACTACGGGGGACTAGCGGGCCCCGGTGAGCAGTTCTTC
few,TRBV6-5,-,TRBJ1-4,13,CASRPQGYEKLFF,TGTGCCAGCAGACCACAGGGTTATGAAAAACTGTTTTTT
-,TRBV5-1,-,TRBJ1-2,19,CASSSPASDSGTGYYGYTF,TGCGCCAGCAGCTCCCCAGCCTCGGACAGTGGCACTGGCTACTATGGCTACACCTTC
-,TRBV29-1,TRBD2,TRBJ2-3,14,CSVEAGGTRDTQYF,TGCAGCGTTGAGGCGGGAGGAACCAGAGATACGCAGTATTTT
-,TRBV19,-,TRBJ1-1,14,CASSIGHKNTEAFF,TGTGCCAGTAGTATTGGACATAAGAACACTGAAGCTTTCTTT
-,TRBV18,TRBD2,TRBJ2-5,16,CASSPATSGSLETQYF,TGTGCCAGCTCACCCGCAACTAGCGGGAGCCTGGAGACCCAGTACTTC
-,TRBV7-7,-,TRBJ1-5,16,CASSLASGVSYQPQHF,TGTGCCAGCAGCTTAGCGTCGGGGGTTTCGTATCAGCCCCAGCATTTT
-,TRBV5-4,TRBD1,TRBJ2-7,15,CASSLAGGSSYEQYF,TGTGCCAGCAGCTTGGCAGGGGGCAGTTCCTACGAGCAGTACTTC
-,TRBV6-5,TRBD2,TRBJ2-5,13,CASSSGGEETQYF,TGTGCCAGCAGTAGCGGGGGAGAGGAGACCCAGTACTTC
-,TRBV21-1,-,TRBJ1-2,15,CASSKARTGNYGYTF,TGTGCCAGCAGCAAAGCTAGGACAGGGAACTATGGCTACACCTTC
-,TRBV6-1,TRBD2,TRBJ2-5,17,CASSGGVLAGGQETQYF,TGTGCCAGCAGTGGGGGGGTCCTAGCGGGGGGGCAAGAGACCCAGTACTTC
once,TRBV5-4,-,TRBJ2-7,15,CASSLISPGPYEQYF,TGTGCCAGCAGCTTGATTTCCCCAGGTCCCTACGAGCAGTACTTC
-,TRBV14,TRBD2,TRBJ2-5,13,CASRISGLETQYF,TGTGCCAGCCGAATTAGCGGGTTGGAGACCCAGTACTTC
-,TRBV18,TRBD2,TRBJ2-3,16,CASRKSGGSSTDTQYF,TGTGCCAGCCGGAAAAGCGGGGGCTCTAGCACAGATACGCAGTATTTT
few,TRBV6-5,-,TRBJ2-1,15,CASSTRQRNWDEQFF,TGTGCCAGCAGTACACGACAGAGAAACTGGGATGAGCAGTTCTTC
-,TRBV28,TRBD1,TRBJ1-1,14,CASRPDRGNTEAFF,TGTGCCAGCAGACCCGACAGGGGGAACACTGAAGCTTTCTTT
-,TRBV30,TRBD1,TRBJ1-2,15,CAWSKTRTGNYGYTF,TGTGCCTGGAGCAAAACTAGGACAGGCAACTATGGCTACACCTTC
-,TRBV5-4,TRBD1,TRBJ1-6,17,CASSFRVRTGADSPLHF,TGTGCCAGCAGCTTCCGGGTGAGGACAGGGGCTGACTCACCCCTCCACTTT
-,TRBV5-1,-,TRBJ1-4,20,CASSLGAGTGIGGLNEKLFF,TGCGCCAGCAGCTTGGGGGCCGGTACAGGGATTGGGGGCCTTAATGAAAAACTGTTTTTT
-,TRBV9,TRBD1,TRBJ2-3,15,CASSEGQGGADTQYF,TGTGCCAGCAGCGAGGGACAGGGGGGGGCAGATACGCAGTATTTT
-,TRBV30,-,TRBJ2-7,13,CAWSPGGDYEQYF,TGTGCCTGGAGCCCCGGCGGGGACTACGAGCAGTACTTC
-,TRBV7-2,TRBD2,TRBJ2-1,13,CASSFGLAGEQFF,TGTGCCAGCAGCTTCGGACTAGCCGGTGAGCAGTTCTTC
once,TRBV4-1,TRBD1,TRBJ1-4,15,CASSPGTGGGEKLFF,TGCGCCAGCAGCCCAGGGACAGGGGGGGGTGAAAAACTGTTTTTT